The subject of this entry is one T cell receptor beta chain. This clone was seen more than once but under ten times. Its recognized antigen is unknown. Base-call qualities are not available, and no considerably larger clone is one nucleotide away. CDR1 and CDR2, looked up from the germline V gene (reference sequence), are GTSNPN and SVGIG. A distance of 9 bases separates the germline ends of V and J, which lose 1 base and 2 bases respectively. The CDR3 measures 14 amino acids from cysteine to phenylalanine. CDR3 DNA only is kept here, 42 bases in frame from base 1. The sample is drawn from a study of PD-1 blockade in mismatch repair-deficient tumors (TCRdb year 2017). About the investigation overall: Between September 2013 and 2016, the trial enrolled 86 consecutive patients with approximately 12 types of mismatch repair-deficient cancer, all of whom had received prior treatment and were progressing. Deep sequencing of TCR CDR3 regions was used to track tumor-associated T cell clones in peripheral blood of patients responding to PD-1 blockade.

Paper-wide results and their limitations: Tumor-resident clones, often undetectable in blood before treatment, expanded rapidly after pembrolizumab and then contracted, generally before radiologic responses.

Library construction relied on the immunoSEQ multiplex PCR assay. The clones in this table, taken by TCRdb from immuneACCESS, are in-frame only. Not every clone is retained; where verified, under half of the shortfall comes from an unresolved V gene, and the cause of the rest is unknown. The sample table holds tens of thousands of clones, of which roughly 80% were seen once. 5% to 7% of the sample goes to the ten largest clones. For each enrolled patient, mismatch repair deficiency was established using either polymerase chain reaction or immunohistochemistry. TCR sequencing was carried out for a few patients who responded to pembrolizumab therapy. The phase II trial prospectively evaluated PD-1 blockade with pembrolizumab in advanced mismatch repair-deficient cancers, independent of tissue of origin. Peripheral blood T cell samples were gathered serially, both before PD-1 blockade started and at multiple time points afterward. Blood sampling times were reported as weeks after the first pembrolizumab dose.

The V gene is TRBV30 and the J gene is TRBJ2-1, with no confident D gene call. The sequencing used peripheral blood, collected 44 weeks after starting pembrolizumab. This TCR was sampled from an adult with mismatch repair-deficient cancer. The DNA is as follows: TGTGCCTGGAGTGGAACTGTGGCCTACAATGAGCAGTTCTTC. The encoded protein is CAWSGTVAYNEQFF.